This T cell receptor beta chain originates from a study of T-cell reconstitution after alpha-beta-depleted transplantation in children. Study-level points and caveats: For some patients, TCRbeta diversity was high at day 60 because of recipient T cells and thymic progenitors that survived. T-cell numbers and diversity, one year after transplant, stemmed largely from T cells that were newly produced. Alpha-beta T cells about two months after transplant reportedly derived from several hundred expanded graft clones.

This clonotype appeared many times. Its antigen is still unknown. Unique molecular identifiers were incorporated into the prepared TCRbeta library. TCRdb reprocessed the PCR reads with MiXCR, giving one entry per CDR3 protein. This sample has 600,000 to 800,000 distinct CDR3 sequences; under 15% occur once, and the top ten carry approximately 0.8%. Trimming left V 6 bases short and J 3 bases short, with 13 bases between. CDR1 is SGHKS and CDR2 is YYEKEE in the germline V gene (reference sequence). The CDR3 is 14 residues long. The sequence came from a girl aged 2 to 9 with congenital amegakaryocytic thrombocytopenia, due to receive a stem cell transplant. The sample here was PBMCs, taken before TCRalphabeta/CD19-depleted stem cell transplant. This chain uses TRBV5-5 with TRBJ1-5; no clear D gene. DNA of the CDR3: TGTGCCAGCAATGTTCAGGTGTCCAATCAGCCCCAGCATTTT. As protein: CASNVQVSNQPQHF.